Shown below are 27 T cell receptor beta chains from a single sample sequenced in a study of blood T cell repertoires in COVID-19 (TCRdb year 2020). The method behind the library was the immunoSEQ multiplex PCR assay. TCRdb limited this immuneACCESS table to in-frame rearrangements with V and J called. A share of clones is missing; checked studies link under half to unresolved V genes, and the rest is unexplained. Recorded for this sample are 200,000 to 300,000 clones; more than 75% of them occurred a single time. The top ten hold just over 3% of the sample. The specimen sequenced was peripheral blood. The receptor source for this set is a woman under 40 who had recovered from COVID-19.

The gene calls are TRBV7-6 and TRBJ1-3; the match to TRBD1 covers 10 bases. Germline assignment: CDR1 SGHVS and CDR2 FNYEAQ. V was clipped by 5 bases and J by 0 bases; unmatched bases: 1. CDR3 length: 15 residues. As DNA, the CDR3 is TGTGCCAGCAGCCGGGACAGGGGCTCTGGAAACACCATATATTTT. This codes for CASSRDRGSGNTIYF.

The rearrangement links TRBV4-1 to TRBJ2-3; 8 nucleotides match TRBD2. The V gene end was trimmed by 4 bases and the J gene end by 6 bases; junction bases not matched to a gene: 3. In germline, CDR1 is MGHRA, CDR2 YSYEKL. The CDR3 is made up of 13 amino acids. Here the CDR3 DNA reads TGCGCCAGCAGCCCCGGACTAGCCGATACGCAGTATTTT. This gives the protein CASSPGLADTQYF.

This clone was observed a single time. This sequence joins TRBV11-2 and TRBJ2-7, with TRBD1 matching over 7 bases. The CDR3 sequence is 15 residues long. Germline V gives CDR1 SGHAT, CDR2 FQNNGV. J was trimmed by 2 bases and V by 2 bases; bases with no gene match: 6. CDR3 protein: CASSLPGTVTYEQYF. In DNA form, the CDR3 reads TGTGCCAGCAGCTTACCCGGGACAGTGACCTACGAGCAGTACTTC.

The rearrangement joins TRBV5-1 to TRBJ2-7; TRBD1 aligns across 9 bases. The junction had 6 bases not matched to a gene; V was cut back by 4 bases and J by 4 bases. The germline V gene encodes CDR1 SGHRS and CDR2 YFSETQ. The length of the CDR3 is 14 residues. The CDR3: CASSQDRGGYEQYF. The CDR3 DNA follows: TGCGCCAGCAGCCAGGACAGGGGAGGATACGAGCAGTACTTC.

This clone came up once. The V and J genes are TRBV5-1 and TRBJ1-2, with D perhaps TRBD1 (5 bases). CDR3 length: 16 amino acids. Trimming took off 0 bases at V and 2 bases at J, with 14 bases between the two ends. Per the germline V gene, CDR1 is SGHRS and CDR2 is YFSETQ. The CDR3 coding sequence is TGCGCCAGCAGCTTGGTCCAGGGTAGTTCCAACTATGGCTACACCTTC. This encodes CASSLVQGSSNYGYTF.

This chain joins TRBV12-3 or TRBV12-4 and TRBJ2-1; D is undetermined. The CDR3 contains 12 residues. V dropped 1 base and J dropped 7 bases, with 5 bases sitting between them. The CDR3 coding sequence is TGTGCCAGCAGTTTAGGAGGTAATGAGCAGTTCTTC. This encodes CASSLGGNEQFF.

The chain carries TRBV9 and TRBJ2-5, with 14 nucleotides matching TRBD2. The CDR3 sequence is 19 residues long. Trimming at V came to 3 bases and at J to 2 bases, leaving 12 bases not matched to a gene. From germline, CDR1 is SGDLS and CDR2 YYNGEE. CDR3 DNA: TGTGCCAGCAGCGGCGAACCGGGAGGGACTAGCGGGAGTCAAGAGACCCAGTACTTC. Protein: CASSGEPGGTSGSQETQYF.

The CDR3 DNA reads as TGTGCCAGCACCCCCCGCGGGGGAAGCACAGATACGCAGTATTTT. It codes for CASTPRGGSTDTQYF. V usage is TRBV6-2 or TRBV6-3 and J usage is TRBJ2-3, with TRBD2 identical over 7 bases. Germline V gene data show CDR1 as MNHEY and CDR2 as SVGEGT. V was clipped by 7 bases and J by 0 bases; unmatched bases: 7. The CDR3 has 15 amino acids.

The chain recombines TRBV6-2 or TRBV6-3 with TRBJ2-7; no firm D call. This CDR3 is 12 amino acids long. CDR1 is MNHEY, CDR2 SVGEGT, per germline. The ends were cut back, 5 bases at V and 6 bases at J, with 11 bases in the middle. CDR3 in amino acids: CASSQPRLEQYF. CDR3 nucleotide sequence: TGTGCCAGCAGTCAACCTAGACTCGAGCAGTACTTC.

This clone came up once. The V call is TRBV3-1 (or the pseudogene TRBV3-2), the J call TRBJ2-7; 7 bases match TRBD2. CDR1 LGHDT and CDR2 YNNKEL come from the germline V gene (reference sequence). The CDR3 totals 17 residues. The J segment lost 4 bases and the V segment lost 3 bases, leaving 15 bases of the junction unmatched. In nucleotides, the CDR3 is TGTGCCAGCAGCCATTCGTGGGAGGGGACTACCATATACGAGCAGTACTTC. Translation gives CASSHSWEGTTIYEQYF.

This clone has only one observation. The rearrangement uses TRBV5-4 and TRBJ2-3; TRBD2 agrees at 10 bases. CDR1 is SGHNT and CDR2 is YYREEE in the germline V gene (reference sequence). The CDR3 covers 16 residues. V shed 3 bases, J shed 2 bases, and the junction held 6 bases outside the gene matches. The DNA for the CDR3 is TGTGCCAGCAGCTCTGGACTAGCGGTTCTCACAGATACGCAGTATTTT. Protein product: CASSSGLAVLTDTQYF.

This chain connects TRBV11-2 to TRBJ2-1; tentatively, D is TRBD2 (5 bases). This CDR3 comprises 14 residues. CDR1 is SGHAT and CDR2 is FQNNGV in the germline V gene. Trimming shortened V by 3 bases and J by 6 bases, and 12 bases separated the two germline ends. DNA of the CDR3: TGTGCCAGCAGCTTTGCCCGGGGTAGCAATGAGCAGTTCTTC. Its protein is CASSFARGSNEQFF.

The chain couples TRBV11-2 to TRBJ1-3, with D hard to call. V lost 8 bases and J lost 4, with 9 bases in between. Germline V gene sequence: CDR1 SGHAT, CDR2 FQNNGV. This CDR3 has 12 residues. CDR3 DNA: TGTGCCAGCGCAGAAATGGGAAACACCATATATTTT. Protein: CASAEMGNTIYF. The whole variable domain, filled in from reference TRBV11-2 and TRBJ1-3, reads EAGVAQSPRYKIIEKRQSVAFWCNPISGHATLYWYQQILGQGPKLLIQFQNNGVVDDSQLPKDRFSAERLKGVDSTLKIQPAKLEDSAVYLCASAEMGNTIYFGEGSWLTVV.

J is TRBJ2-6 and V is TRBV20-1; D perhaps matches TRBD1 (5 bases). This CDR3 region has 15 residues. The germline V and J ends were trimmed by 3 bases and 1 base, with 10 bases remaining between them. Looked up from germline, CDR1 is DFQATT and CDR2 is SNEGSKA (reference sequence). The CDR3 reads CSASGAFSGANVLTF. Here the CDR3 DNA reads TGCAGTGCTAGTGGGGCCTTTTCTGGGGCCAACGTCCTGACTTTC.

V is TRBV5-5 and J is TRBJ1-3; D unresolved. The CDR3 runs to 14 residues. CDR1 is SGHKS, CDR2 YYEKEE, per germline (reference sequence). Trimming took 6 bases from V and 4 from J, leaving 14 bases between them. The CDR3 reads CASTPGTTGNTIYF. CDR3 coding DNA: TGTGCCAGCACCCCGGGAACAACCGGAAACACCATATATTTT.

The chain uses TRBV6-2 or TRBV6-3 and TRBJ2-1; the D gene is possibly TRBD1 (6 bases). From germline, CDR1 is MNHEY and CDR2 SVGEGT. The CDR3 runs 14 residues. V was clipped by 1 base and J by 9 bases, with 13 bases between them. The CDR3 coding sequence is TGTGCCAGCAGTTACTGGACAGAGAATTCTGAGCAGTTCTTC. The encoded protein is CASSYWTENSEQFF.

The V call is TRBV28, the J call TRBJ2-5, with 7 bases that match TRBD2. This CDR3 is 13 amino acids long. CDR1 and CDR2 from the germline V gene are MDHEN and SYDVKM. J lost 0 bases, V lost 10 bases, and 5 bases had no gene match. The CDR3, as DNA: TGTGCCATTAGCGGGCCCGACCAAGAGACCCAGTACTTC. Its translation: CAISGPDQETQYF.

The chain joins TRBV5-6 to TRBJ1-1; 9 nucleotides agree with TRBD1. CDR3 size: 13 residues. Germline trimming cut 3 bases from V and 7 bases from J; bases unmatched to any gene: 4. From germline, CDR1 is SGHDT and CDR2 YYEEEE. In nucleotides, the CDR3 is TGTGCCAGCAGCTGGGACAGGGAGGTTGAAGCTTTCTTT. Amino acid sequence: CASSWDREVEAFF. The full variable domain, its missing parts supplied by reference TRBV5-6 and TRBJ1-1, is DAGVTQSPTHLIKTRGQQVTLRCSPKSGHDTVSWYQQALGQGPQFIFQYYEEEERQRGNFPDRFSGHQFPNYSSELNVNALLLGDSALYLCASSWDREVEAFFGQGTRLTVV.

This chain's CDR3 is CSVEGGEGYTF. CDR3 DNA sequence: TGCAGCGTTGAGGGGGGAGAGGGCTACACCTTC. The rearrangement joins TRBV29-1 to TRBJ1-2; weak D call: TRBD1 (5 bases). The V end was cut by 3 bases, the J end by 8 bases, with 10 bases between. This CDR3 spans 11 amino acids. Looked up from germline, CDR1 is SQVTM and CDR2 is ANQGSEA.

The chain uses TRBV6-6 and TRBJ1-1; 8 nucleotides agree with TRBD1. The CDR3 sequence is 16 residues long. CDR1 and CDR2 (germline): MNHNY, SVGAGI (reference sequence). With V trimmed by 7 bases and J by 1 base, 11 bases remained unmatched. The CDR3 DNA follows: TGTGCCAGCACCGGGACAGGCGACAAAAGGAACACTGAAGCTTTCTTT. The encoded protein is CASTGTGDKRNTEAFF.

CDR3 coding DNA: TGCGCCAGCAGCTGGGCGGGTATCTACGAGCAGTACTTC. Protein: CASSWAGIYEQYF. The chain combines TRBV5-1 with TRBJ2-7; a weak D match, TRBD2 (5 bases). The CDR3 has 13 residues. Deletions cut 3 bases from V and 3 bases from J, with 10 bases between. CDR1 SGHRS and CDR2 YFSETQ come from the germline V gene.

The chain carries TRBV25-1 and TRBJ1-1; 9 bases align to TRBD1. CDR3 length equals 14 residues. Germline V CDR1 and CDR2: MGHDK, SYGVNS. With 4 bases clipped from V and 4 bases from J, the junction kept 4 bases outside the gene matches. Written as DNA, the CDR3 is TGTGCCAGCAGTGGGGACAGGGCGGGCACTGAAGCTTTCTTT. This encodes CASSGDRAGTEAFF.

This chain links TRBV19 with TRBJ2-7; possibly TRBD1 for D (5 bases). Between the trimmed V and J ends, which lost 0 bases and 2 bases, there was a span of 11 bases. The CDR3 has 15 amino acids. CDR1 is LNHDA and CDR2 is SQIVND in the germline V gene (reference sequence). CDR3 in DNA: TGTGCCAGTAGTATAGATCTTGGGGCTACCTACGAGCAGTACTTC. The encoded protein is CASSIDLGATYEQYF.

In this sample, this clone turned up a few times. The genes are TRBV2 and TRBJ1-1; D might be TRBD1 (5 bases). The CDR3 sequence is 16 residues long. Trimming stripped 0 bases from V and 1 base from J, with 12 bases between. Germline CDR1 and CDR2: SNHLY and FYNNEI. The CDR3 spells CASSEASTATNTEAFF. The CDR3 region has the DNA TGTGCCAGCAGTGAAGCCTCGACAGCCACGAACACTGAAGCTTTCTTT.

The genes are TRBV5-5 and TRBJ2-7; the match to TRBD2 covers 7 bases. Germline-derived CDR1 and CDR2 are SGHKS and YYEKEE (reference sequence). With V trimmed by 1 base and J by 0 bases, 7 bases remained unmatched. This CDR3 has 16 residues. CDR3: CASSLTSESTSYEQYF. Written as DNA, the CDR3 is TGTGCCAGCAGCTTGACTAGCGAATCAACCTCCTACGAGCAGTACTTC.

The J gene is TRBJ1-1, the V gene TRBV7-3, with TRBD1 identical over 7 bases. The V gene end was trimmed by 1 base and the J gene end by 7 bases; junction bases not matched to a gene: 9. Per the germline V gene, CDR1 is SGHTA and CDR2 is FQGTGA. This CDR3 spans 15 amino acids. This CDR3 reads CASSLRGGGLHEAFF. The CDR3, as DNA: TGTGCCAGCAGCTTAAGAGGGGGCGGGCTCCATGAAGCTTTCTTT.

This clone was counted between two and nine times. The DNA of the CDR3 is TGTGCCAGCAGCTTGAGCTCCTACGAGCAGTACTTC. Protein sequence: CASSLSSYEQYF. The rearrangement joins TRBV13 to TRBJ2-7; no definite D call. Trimming removed 3 bases from V and 0 bases from J, with 3 bases in between. The CDR3 length is 12 residues. In germline, CDR1 is PRHDT, CDR2 FYEKMQ (reference sequence).